This T cell receptor (beta chain) was sequenced for a study of CD8 T cells in ankylosing spondylitis. Study-wide points: One TCR beta motif, made up of roughly 8 highly homologous variants, appeared characteristic of ankylosing spondylitis blood. From matched ankylosing spondylitis synovial fluid, disease-linked clones were reportedly recovered at significantly enriched levels.

Quantitative 5'-RACE with molecular barcodes generated TCR beta libraries. MiXCR, run by TCRdb on the 5' RACE reads, gives a single entry per CDR3 protein. The sample holds around 130,000 distinct CDR3 sequences, about 6.5% seen once. This clonotype was seen many times. The target antigen is unknown. The length of the CDR3 is 15 residues. J gave up 2 bases and V 4 bases, and 5 bases lay outside the gene matches. CDR1 SGHTA and CDR2 FQGNSA come from the germline V gene. Sequenced sample: blood, either unsorted or a sorted T cell fraction (not recorded which). The chain combines TRBV7-2 with TRBJ1-3, with TRBD1 matching 7 bases. The sequence was collected from a male donor with ankylosing spondylitis or in good health (not recorded which). This CDR3 is CASSSQGGTGNTIYF. CDR3 coding DNA: TGTGCCAGCAGCTCCCAGGGGGGCACTGGAAACACCATATATTTT.